Each of the 3 T cell receptor beta chains below was sequenced from the same sample in a study of control samples from healthy donors and cancer patients. TCRdb keeps only in-frame clones here, not all; method: immunoSEQ multiplex PCR. The sample shows over 150,000 clones, about 94% of them seen only once. Sample: blood. The source of these receptors is a man in his forties in good health.

V and J are TRBV7-9 and TRBJ1-1; no definite D call. The CDR3 loop spans 14 amino acids. V was pared by 4 bases and J by 7 bases, with 16 bases between. Germline CDR1 SEHNR, CDR2 FQNEAQ (reference sequence). CDR3 protein: CASSSSLRVDEAFF. CDR3 nucleotides: TGTGCCAGCAGCTCGTCTCTGCGGGTTGATGAAGCTTTCTTT.

The gene calls are TRBV28 and TRBJ1-5; 10 bases are shared with TRBD1. V was clipped by 6 bases and J by 10 bases; unmatched bases: 6. Germline V gene lookup returns CDR1 MDHEN and CDR2 SYDVKM. The CDR3 sequence is 13 residues long. This CDR3 is CASRGQGIDPQHF. The CDR3 DNA is TGTGCCAGCAGGGGACAGGGGATCGATCCCCAGCATTTT.

This rearrangement joins TRBV9 to TRBJ2-1, with TRBD2 matching over 15 bases. This CDR3 has 16 amino acids. Trimming removed 4 bases from V and 9 bases from J; junction bases left unmatched: 8. Looked up from germline, CDR1 is SGDLS and CDR2 is YYNGEE. The DNA for the CDR3 is TGTGCCAGCAGCCCTGGACTAGCGGGGGGGCAGGTTGAGCAGTTCTTC. It yields the protein CASSPGLAGGQVEQFF.